Given below is one TCR beta chain in context. What antigen it recognizes has not been identified. Base qualities are not recorded, but no much larger clone differs from it by a single base. TCRbeta CDR3 regions were amplified from genomic DNA using the immunoSEQ Assay, a bias-controlled multiplex PCR. On the study's bioinformatics: Within the assay, amplification of reference gene primers was used to estimate how many nucleated cells each sample contained. To quantify the absolute abundance of each unique TCRbeta CDR3 rearrangement, sequence reads were collapsed and filtered. For each sample, productive Simpson clonality was calculated as the square root of Simpson's diversity index over productive rearrangements. TCRdb obtained this table from immuneACCESS and retained in-frame rearrangements with V and J assigned. These tables miss some clones; where compared with another copy, unresolved V genes account for less than half of the shortfall, and the remainder is unexplained. D and trimming come from the DNA, and the V and J calls and clone size come from that table. The table for this sample lists about 83,000 clones; approximately 80% of them were counted only once. The ten largest clones take up roughly 16% of the sample.

These data are taken from a study of blood T cell repertoires in COVID-19 (dated by TCRdb to the early 2020s). Study-wide context: Samples covering the acute and convalescent phases of COVID-19 were provided by collaborators in the United States, Italy and Spain. The material from the prospective study consisted of cDNA or gDNA derived from T cells, B-cell-depleted T cells, or PBMCs. Deeply sampled blood TCRbeta repertoires from subjects exposed to, actively infected with, or recovered from COVID-19 were included in the dataset. The repertoires were released in a freely available public database intended as a resource for research on the immune response to SARS-CoV-2. Samples came from the ongoing ImmuneRACE study (first 160 participants) plus 1,254 subjects from 6 global collaborators. Nearly every sample came with metadata listing a de-identified subject ID, COVID-19 status, age in years and sex. Where available, HLA class I and class II types were obtained from metadata supplied by the sample provider rather than from assay-based typing. The study at large found these results: How much clinical and demographic metadata was included differed by source and by participant, and the metadata was provided uncurated.

Trimming removed 5 bases from V and 2 bases from J; the gene matches leave 11 bases unexplained. The CDR3 spans 17 residues, from the cysteine through the phenylalanine. Kept here is only the CDR3 DNA, which spans 51 bases and is read in frame from base 1. The germline V gene (reference sequence) gives CDR1 as SGHNT and CDR2 as YYREEE. Each collaborating institution followed its own protocols to collect whole blood in K2EDTA tubes. For TCRbeta analysis, collaborators shipped samples in one of three forms: frozen whole blood, isolated PBMCs, or DNA extracted from either of those sample types. The source material was peripheral blood. This sequence was found in a woman of 80 years or more with acute or convalescent COVID-19. In this chain, TRBV5-4 is recombined with TRBJ2-2; 8 bases in between match TRBD1. The DNA reads as follows: TGTGCCAGCAGAATGAAGATCGGGACAGGCAACACCGGGGAGCTGTTTTTT. It specifies CASRMKIGTGNTGELFF.